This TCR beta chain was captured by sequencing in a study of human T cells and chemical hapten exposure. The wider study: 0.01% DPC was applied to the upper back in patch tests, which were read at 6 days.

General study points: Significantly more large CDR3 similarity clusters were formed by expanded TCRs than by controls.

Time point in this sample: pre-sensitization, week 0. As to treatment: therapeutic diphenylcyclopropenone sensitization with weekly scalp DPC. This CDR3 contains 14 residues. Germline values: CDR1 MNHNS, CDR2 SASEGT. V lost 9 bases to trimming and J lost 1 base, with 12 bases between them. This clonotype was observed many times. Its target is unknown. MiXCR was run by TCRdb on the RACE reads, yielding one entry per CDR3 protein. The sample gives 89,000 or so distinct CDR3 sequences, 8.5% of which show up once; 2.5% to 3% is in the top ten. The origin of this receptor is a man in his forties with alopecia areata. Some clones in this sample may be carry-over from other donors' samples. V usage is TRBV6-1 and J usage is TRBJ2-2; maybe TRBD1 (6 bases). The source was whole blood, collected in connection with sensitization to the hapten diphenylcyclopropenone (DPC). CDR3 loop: CARRQELNTGELFF. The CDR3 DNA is TGTGCCAGGAGACAGGAGTTGAACACCGGGGAGCTGTTTTTT.